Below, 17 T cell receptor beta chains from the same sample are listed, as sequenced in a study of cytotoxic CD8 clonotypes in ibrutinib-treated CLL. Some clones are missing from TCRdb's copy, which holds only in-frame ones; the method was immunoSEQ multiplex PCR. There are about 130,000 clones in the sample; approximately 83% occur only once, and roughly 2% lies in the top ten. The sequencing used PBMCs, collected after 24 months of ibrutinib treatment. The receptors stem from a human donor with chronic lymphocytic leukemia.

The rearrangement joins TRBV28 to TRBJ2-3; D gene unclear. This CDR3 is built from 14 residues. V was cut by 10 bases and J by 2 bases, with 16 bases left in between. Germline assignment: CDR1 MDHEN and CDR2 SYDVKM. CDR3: CATLHGANTDTQYF. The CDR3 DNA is TGTGCCACTCTTCACGGAGCCAACACAGATACGCAGTATTTT.

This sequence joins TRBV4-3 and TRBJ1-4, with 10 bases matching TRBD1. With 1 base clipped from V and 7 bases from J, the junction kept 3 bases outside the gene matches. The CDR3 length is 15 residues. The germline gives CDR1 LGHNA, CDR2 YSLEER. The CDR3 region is CASSQVDRGVEKLFF. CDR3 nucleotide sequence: TGCGCCAGCAGCCAAGTGGACAGGGGGGTTGAAAAACTGTTTTTT.

CDR3 coding DNA: TGTGCCAGTAGTGACCAGCGGAGCGACATTCAGTACTTC. Translating gives CASSDQRSDIQYF. The V gene is TRBV19, the J gene TRBJ2-4; weak D call: TRBD2 (5 bases). Germline assignment: CDR1 LNHDA and CDR2 SQIVND (reference sequence). V dropped 5 bases and J dropped 8 bases, with 13 bases sitting between them. There are 13 residues in the CDR3.

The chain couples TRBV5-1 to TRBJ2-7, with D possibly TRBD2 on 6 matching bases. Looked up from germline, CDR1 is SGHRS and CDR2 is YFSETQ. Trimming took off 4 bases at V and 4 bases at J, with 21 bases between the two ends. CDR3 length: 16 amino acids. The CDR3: CASSAGTQRPEYEQYF. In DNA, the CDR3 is TGCGCCAGCAGCGCCGGGACTCAAAGACCAGAGTACGAGCAGTACTTC.

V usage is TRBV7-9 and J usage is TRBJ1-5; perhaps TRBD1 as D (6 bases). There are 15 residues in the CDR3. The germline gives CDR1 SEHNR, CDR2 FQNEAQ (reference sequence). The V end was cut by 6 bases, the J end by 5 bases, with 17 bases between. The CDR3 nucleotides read TGTGCCAGCAGTAATTCAGGAGGGGGTGATCAGCCCCAGCATTTT. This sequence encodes CASSNSGGGDQPQHF.

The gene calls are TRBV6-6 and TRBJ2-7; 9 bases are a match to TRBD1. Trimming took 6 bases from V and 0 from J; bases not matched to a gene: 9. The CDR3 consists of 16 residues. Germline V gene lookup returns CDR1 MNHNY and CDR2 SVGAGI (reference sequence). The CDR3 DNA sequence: TGTGCCAGCAGCCTTTACAGGGGGCCTGACTCCTACGAGCAGTACTTC. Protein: CASSLYRGPDSYEQYF.

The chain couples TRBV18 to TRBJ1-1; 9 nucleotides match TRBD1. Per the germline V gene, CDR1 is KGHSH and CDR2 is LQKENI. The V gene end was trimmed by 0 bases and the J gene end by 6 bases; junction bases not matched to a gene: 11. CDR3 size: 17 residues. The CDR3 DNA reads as TGTGCCAGCTCACCACCGAGCCTCGGACAGGGGAGGGCTGAAGCTTTCTTT. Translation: CASSPPSLGQGRAEAFF.

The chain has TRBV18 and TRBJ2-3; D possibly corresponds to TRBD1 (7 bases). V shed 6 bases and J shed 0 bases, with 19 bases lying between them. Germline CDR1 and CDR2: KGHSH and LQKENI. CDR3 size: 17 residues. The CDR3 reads CASSSAGGGLSTDTQYF. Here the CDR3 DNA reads TGTGCCAGCTCCTCTGCTGGAGGGGGCCTAAGCACAGATACGCAGTATTTT.

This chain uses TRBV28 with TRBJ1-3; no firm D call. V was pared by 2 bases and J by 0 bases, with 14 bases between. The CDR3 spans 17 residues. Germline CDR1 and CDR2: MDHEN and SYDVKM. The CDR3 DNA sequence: TGTGCCAGCAGTTTAGTAGGGTGGATCAGCTCTGGAAACACCATATATTTT. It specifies CASSLVGWISSGNTIYF. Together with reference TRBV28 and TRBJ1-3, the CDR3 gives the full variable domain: DVKVTQSSRYLVKRTGEKVFLECVQDMDHENMFWYRQDPGLGLRLIYFSYDVKMKEKGDIPEGYSVSREKKERFSLILESASTNQTSMYLCASSLVGWISSGNTIYFGEGSWLTVV.

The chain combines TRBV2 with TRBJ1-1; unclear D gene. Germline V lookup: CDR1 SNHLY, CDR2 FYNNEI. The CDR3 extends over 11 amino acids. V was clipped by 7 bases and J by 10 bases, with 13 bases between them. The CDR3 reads CASMRERRAFF. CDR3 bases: TGTGCCAGCATGAGGGAACGCAGAGCTTTCTTT.

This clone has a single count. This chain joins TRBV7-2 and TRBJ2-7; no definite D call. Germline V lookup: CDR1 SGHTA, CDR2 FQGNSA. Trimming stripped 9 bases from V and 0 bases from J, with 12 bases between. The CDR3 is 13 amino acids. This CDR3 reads CARPRLRSYEQYF. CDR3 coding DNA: TGTGCCAGGCCGAGGCTACGCTCCTACGAGCAGTACTTC.

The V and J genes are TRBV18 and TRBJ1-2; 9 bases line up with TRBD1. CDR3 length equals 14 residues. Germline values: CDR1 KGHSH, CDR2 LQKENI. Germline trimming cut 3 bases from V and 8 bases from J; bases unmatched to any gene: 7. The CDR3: CASSPGQGPRGYTF. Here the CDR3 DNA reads TGTGCCAGCTCACCGGGACAGGGACCCCGGGGCTACACCTTC.

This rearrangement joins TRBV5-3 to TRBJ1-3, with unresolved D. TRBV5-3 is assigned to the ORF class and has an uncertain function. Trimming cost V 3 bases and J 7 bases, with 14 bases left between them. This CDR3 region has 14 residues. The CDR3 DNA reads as TGTGCCAGAAGCTCAGCCTCATGGGGTAACACCATATATTTT. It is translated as CARSSASWGNTIYF.

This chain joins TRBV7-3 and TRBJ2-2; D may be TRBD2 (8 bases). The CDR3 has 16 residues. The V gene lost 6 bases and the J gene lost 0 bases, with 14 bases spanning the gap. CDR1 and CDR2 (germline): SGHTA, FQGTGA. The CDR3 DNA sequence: TGTGCCAGCAGTTCCGGGAGGGGGCCGAACACCGGGGAGCTGTTTTTT. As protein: CASSSGRGPNTGELFF.

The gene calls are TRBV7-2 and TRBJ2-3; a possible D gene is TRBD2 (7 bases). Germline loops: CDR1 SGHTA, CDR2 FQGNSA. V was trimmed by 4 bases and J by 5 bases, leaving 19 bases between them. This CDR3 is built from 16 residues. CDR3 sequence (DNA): TGTGCCAGCAGCTCCCTGTGGGGGGGGCGGAGAGATACGCAGTATTTT. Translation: CASSSLWGGRRDTQYF.

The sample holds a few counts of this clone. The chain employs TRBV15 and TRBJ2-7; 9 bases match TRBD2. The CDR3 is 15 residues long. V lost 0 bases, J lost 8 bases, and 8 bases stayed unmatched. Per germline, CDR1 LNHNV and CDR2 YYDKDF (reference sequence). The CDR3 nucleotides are TGTGCCACCAGCAGAGAAATAGCGGGAGAAAGGAAGCAGTACTTC. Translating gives CATSREIAGERKQYF.

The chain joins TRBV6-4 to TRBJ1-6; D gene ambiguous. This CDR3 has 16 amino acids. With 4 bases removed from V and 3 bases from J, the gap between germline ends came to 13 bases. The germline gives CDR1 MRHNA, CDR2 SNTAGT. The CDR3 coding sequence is TGTGCCAGCAGTGGTACCCGGCCGGGCTATAATTCACCCCTCCACTTT. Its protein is CASSGTRPGYNSPLHF.